The next 30 T cell receptor beta chains were all read from a single sample in a study of blood T cell repertoires in COVID-19. Profiled with immunoSEQ multiplex PCR; TCRdb holds only in-frame clones, not every one. The table includes 190,000 or so clones, about 87% detected once. The sequencing sample was made of peripheral blood. These receptors were collected from a man aged 35-49 years with active or convalescent COVID-19.

V usage is TRBV6-8 and J usage is TRBJ1-6, with a possible D match to TRBD1 (6 bases). The CDR3 covers 16 residues. CDR1 is MNHGY and CDR2 is SAAAGT in the germline V gene. V shed 2 bases and J shed 6 bases, with 14 bases lying between them. The chain's CDR3 is CASSYPAGVRNSPLHF. CDR3 nucleotides: TGTGCCAGCAGTTACCCTGCAGGGGTGCGTAATTCACCCCTCCACTTT.

V usage is TRBV9 and J usage is TRBJ2-2; D is unclear. The germline CDR1 and CDR2 sequences are SGDLS and YYNGEE. CDR3 length: 13 amino acids. The V end was cut by 0 bases, the J end by 4 bases, with 4 bases between. The CDR3 is CASSVAVTGELFF. CDR3 DNA sequence: TGTGCCAGCAGCGTAGCAGTCACCGGGGAGCTGTTTTTT.

V and J are TRBV6-4 and TRBJ2-2; no reliable D call. The length of the CDR3 is 13 residues. V gave up 0 bases and J gave up 4 bases, with 3 bases separating them. Looked up from germline, CDR1 is MRHNA and CDR2 is SNTAGT. The CDR3 nucleotides read TGTGCCAGCAGTGACTCCTCCACCGGGGAGCTGTTTTTT. Its protein is CASSDSSTGELFF.

CDR3 loop: CASSLEGGGVQFF. CDR3 DNA: TGTGCCAGCAGCTTAGAAGGCGGGGGTGTGCAGTTCTTC. This sequence joins TRBV7-9 and TRBJ2-1, with 7 nucleotides matching TRBD2. CDR3 size: 13 residues. J lost 12 bases, V lost 1 base, and 6 bases had no gene match. Germline CDR1 and CDR2: SEHNR and FQNEAQ (reference sequence).

The rearrangement joins TRBV28 to TRBJ1-2; D may be TRBD1 (6 bases). Germline CDR1 is MDHEN and CDR2 is SYDVKM. This CDR3 region has 11 residues. Trimming removed 10 bases at V and 5 bases at J, with 11 bases between. This CDR3 is CATYRVYGYTF. In DNA form, the CDR3 reads TGTGCCACATACAGGGTTTATGGCTACACCTTC.

V and J are TRBV6-4 and TRBJ2-1; D ambiguous. The CDR3 has 13 amino acids. CDR1 MRHNA and CDR2 SNTAGT come from the germline V gene. V lost 0 bases and J lost 6, with 6 bases in between. The CDR3 loop is CASSDSYGNEQFF. In DNA, the CDR3 is TGTGCCAGCAGTGACTCCTATGGCAATGAGCAGTTCTTC.

The chain joins TRBV3-1 (or the pseudogene TRBV3-2) to TRBJ2-6; possible D gene TRBD1, 5 bases. V was shortened by 4 bases and J by 2 bases, with 18 bases between the two germline ends. CDR3 length: 18 residues. CDR1 is LGHDT and CDR2 is YNNKEL in the germline V gene (reference sequence). CDR3 nucleotides: TGTGCCAGCAGCCGCGGCGGCAGGGTTTTAACTGGGGCCAACGTCCTGACTTTC. This gives the protein CASSRGGRVLTGANVLTF.

The V and J genes are TRBV21-1 and TRBJ2-7; the table's D call, TRBD2, has no DNA check behind it. TRBV21-1 is shown as a pseudogene. This CDR3 comprises 14 residues. The CDR3, as DNA: TGTGCCAGCAAGGGGACTAGCGGGGTCTACGAGCAGTACTTC. Translating gives CASKGTSGVYEQYF.

This clone was detected once. This sequence joins TRBV7-9 and TRBJ2-7; no clear D gene. The V gene lost 2 bases and the J gene lost 4 bases, with 6 bases spanning the gap. The germline V gene encodes CDR1 SEHNR and CDR2 FQNEAQ (reference sequence). The CDR3 has 12 residues. CDR3 DNA sequence: TGTGCCAGCAGCTTATCTTCTTACGAGCAGTACTTC. This translates into CASSLSSYEQYF.

This chain links TRBV10-3 with TRBJ1-2, with 10 bases matching TRBD1. Per germline, CDR1 ENHRY and CDR2 SYGVKD. V lost 3 bases, J lost 8 bases, and 6 bases stayed unmatched. The length of the CDR3 is 14 residues. CDR3 in DNA: TGTGCCATCAGTGAACCGACAGGGGGCCAGGGCTACACCTTC. Residues: CAISEPTGGQGYTF.

This chain connects TRBV3-1 (or the pseudogene TRBV3-2) to TRBJ2-1; 9 positions agree with TRBD2. CDR1 and CDR2 (germline): LGHDT, YNNKEL (reference sequence). The J segment lost 9 bases and the V segment lost 9 bases, leaving 15 bases of the junction unmatched. The CDR3 is 15 amino acids. The CDR3 nucleotides are TGTGCCAGTACGTTGAGAGCTAGCGGGGAGGTTGAGCAGTTCTTC. Amino acid sequence: CASTLRASGEVEQFF.

The rearrangement uses TRBV28 and TRBJ2-3; TRBD1 is a possible D gene (5 bases). Trimming stripped 4 bases from V and 2 bases from J, with 13 bases between. Germline-derived CDR1 and CDR2 are MDHEN and SYDVKM. The CDR3 is made up of 15 amino acids. The CDR3 loop reads CASSSPPGHTDTQYF. DNA of the CDR3: TGTGCCAGCAGTTCCCCCCCAGGGCACACAGATACGCAGTATTTT.

This clone has a single count. The chain employs TRBV29-1 and TRBJ2-2, with 12 nucleotides matching TRBD1. J was trimmed by 7 bases and V by 6 bases; bases with no gene match: 9. This CDR3 spans 15 amino acids. Per the germline V gene, CDR1 is SQVTM and CDR2 is ANQGSEA. CDR3 sequence reads: CSVGTGQGAIGELFF. In DNA form, the CDR3 reads TGCAGCGTCGGCACGGGACAGGGGGCGATCGGGGAGCTGTTTTTT.

The chain employs TRBV9 and TRBJ1-1; a possible D gene is TRBD1 (5 bases). Germline assignment: CDR1 SGDLS and CDR2 YYNGEE. The CDR3 is 14 amino acids. Trimming stripped 4 bases from V and 4 bases from J, with 14 bases between. The DNA for the CDR3 is TGTGCCAGCAGCCTCGACAGTGGTGGCACTGAAGCTTTCTTT. It codes for CASSLDSGGTEAFF.

This chain joins TRBV2 and TRBJ1-2; TRBD1 agrees at 7 bases. There are 16 residues in the CDR3. Trimming took 7 bases from V and 5 from J; bases not matched to a gene: 16. Germline V gene lookup returns CDR1 SNHLY and CDR2 FYNNEI. The CDR3 coding sequence is TGTGCCAGCACGTGGGGCCCGGGACAGAACTTATATGGCTACACCTTC. This sequence encodes CASTWGPGQNLYGYTF.

The chain carries TRBV7-2 and TRBJ1-3, with D tentatively TRBD1 (5 bases). The V gene's germline CDR1 is SGHTA and CDR2 FQGNSA. The ends were cut back, 2 bases at V and 4 bases at J, with 9 bases in the middle. CDR3 size: 14 residues. The DNA for the CDR3 is TGTGCCAGCAGCTTATGGGGGGTCGGAAACACCATATATTTT. Translated, it gives CASSLWGVGNTIYF.

The chain recombines TRBV5-1 with TRBJ2-1; D unresolved. V was pared by 0 bases and J by 0 bases, with 10 bases between. The germline V gene has CDR1 SGHRS and CDR2 YFSETQ. This CDR3 contains 16 residues. CDR3 loop: CASSLGFQVSYNEQFF. DNA for the CDR3: TGCGCCAGCAGCTTGGGGTTTCAGGTCTCCTACAATGAGCAGTTCTTC. The full variable domain, in which reference TRBV5-1 and TRBJ2-1 provide the parts outside the CDR3, is KAGVTQTPRYLIKTRGQQVTLSCSPISGHRSVSWYQQTPGQGLQFLFEYFSETQRNKGNFPGRFSGRQFSNSRSEMNVSTLELGDSALYLCASSLGFQVSYNEQFFGPGTRLTVL.

This clone was picked up one time. This specimen includes other DNA sequences encoding the same CDR3. The chain joins TRBV5-8 to TRBJ1-2; D remains ambiguous. In germline, CDR1 is SGHTS, CDR2 YDEGEE. Trimming left V 0 bases short and J 5 bases short, with 8 bases between. The CDR3 totals 13 residues. In nucleotides, the CDR3 is TGTGCCAGCAGCTTGGCGCAGAATTATGGCTACACCTTC. Translating it yields CASSLAQNYGYTF.

The CDR3 coding sequence is TGTGCCAGCAGTCCATCCGGCGGGGGGACTAATTCACCCCTCCACTTT. Translating it yields CASSPSGGGTNSPLHF. The J gene is TRBJ1-6, the V gene TRBV27; tentatively, D is TRBD1 (5 bases). The CDR3 sequence is 16 residues long. Germline-derived CDR1 and CDR2 are MNHEY and SMNVEV (reference sequence). Trimming took off 5 bases at V and 6 bases at J, with 17 bases between the two ends.

The chain carries TRBV28 and TRBJ2-2; 13 bases agree with TRBD2. Germline V gene sequence: CDR1 MDHEN, CDR2 SYDVKM. The ends lost 3 bases at V and 4 bases at J; junction bases unmatched: 5. The CDR3 covers 17 residues. CDR3 nucleotides: TGTGCCAGCAGTTTCCGACTAGCGGGGGGAGGCACCGGGGAGCTGTTTTTT. Its protein product is CASSFRLAGGGTGELFF.

This chain connects TRBV5-1 to TRBJ1-4; TRBD1 aligns across 7 bases. This CDR3 comprises 16 residues. After removal of 4 bases from V and 3 bases from J, the junction contained 9 bases not matched to a gene. Germline values: CDR1 SGHRS, CDR2 YFSETQ. The CDR3 protein is CASSPQGGAANEKLFF. CDR3 nucleotides: TGCGCCAGCAGCCCGCAGGGGGGTGCAGCTAATGAAAAACTGTTTTTT.

This chain uses TRBV28 with TRBJ2-7; D might be TRBD1 (6 bases). V lost 2 bases and J 2 bases, leaving 13 bases between the germline ends. CDR3 size: 15 residues. Germline V gene lookup returns CDR1 MDHEN and CDR2 SYDVKM. CDR3 amino acids: CASSLRDRSPYEQYF. The CDR3 bases are TGTGCCAGCAGTTTACGTGACAGGAGCCCCTACGAGCAGTACTTC.

The J gene is TRBJ1-1, the V gene TRBV4-3; D is ambiguous. Trimming pared 1 base from V and 3 bases from J, leaving 9 bases between. From germline, CDR1 is LGHNA and CDR2 YSLEER. The CDR3 contains 14 residues. The CDR3 sequence: CASSQVTGDTEAFF. CDR3 coding DNA: TGCGCCAGCAGCCAAGTAACCGGGGACACTGAAGCTTTCTTT.

The genes are TRBV5-1 and TRBJ2-3, with 7 bases aligning to TRBD2. CDR1 is SGHRS, CDR2 YFSETQ, per germline. After removal of 0 bases from V and 1 base from J, the junction contained 8 bases not matched to a gene. The CDR3 extends over 17 amino acids. CDR3 DNA sequence: TGCGCCAGCAGCTTGGGAGACGGACTAGTTGGCACAGATACGCAGTATTTT. It encodes CASSLGDGLVGTDTQYF.

The gene calls are TRBV5-6 and TRBJ2-2, with 7 bases lining up with TRBD1. Germline CDR1 and CDR2: SGHDT and YYEEEE. Unmatched junction bases numbered 12, after V lost 3 bases and J lost 10 bases. The length of the CDR3 is 15 residues. The CDR3 here is CASSSPQGVLEELFF. Here the CDR3 DNA reads TGTGCCAGCAGCTCGCCGCAGGGGGTTTTGGAGGAGCTGTTTTTT.

V and J are TRBV10-2 and TRBJ2-7; possible D gene TRBD1, 5 bases. The germline V gene encodes CDR1 WSHSY and CDR2 SAAADI. This CDR3 region has 14 residues. Trimming took off 6 bases at V and 0 bases at J, with 12 bases between the two ends. CDR3 nucleotide sequence: TGCGCCAGCAGATTTGGGGCTCCCTCCTACGAGCAGTACTTC. Residues: CASRFGAPSYEQYF.

The V call is TRBV6-2 or TRBV6-3, the J call TRBJ2-2; D perhaps matches TRBD1 (5 bases). The CDR3 totals 15 residues. V lost 2 bases and J 4 bases, leaving 11 bases between the germline ends. The V gene's germline CDR1 is MNHEY and CDR2 SVGEGT. CDR3 nucleotides: TGTGCCAGCAGTTACAAGGGGTGGAGCACCGGGGAGCTGTTTTTT. It encodes CASSYKGWSTGELFF.

This clone is a singleton in its sample. This chain joins TRBV21-1 and TRBJ2-7; whether TRBD2, the table's D call, matches the DNA was not checked. TRBV21-1 is shown as a pseudogene. This CDR3 region has 13 residues. The CDR3 loop is CASSIGVAYEQYF. The CDR3 nucleotides read TGTGCCAGCAGCATAGGAGTCGCCTACGAGCAGTACTTC.

This chain uses TRBV9 with TRBJ2-1; unclear D gene. CDR1 is SGDLS and CDR2 is YYNGEE in the germline V gene. The CDR3 sequence is 16 residues long. Trimming pared 1 base from V and 10 bases from J, leaving 21 bases between. The CDR3 loop is CASSVTHGPTNNEQFF. The CDR3 region has the DNA TGTGCCAGCAGCGTAACTCATGGGCCGACGAATAACGAGCAGTTCTTC.

The rearrangement links TRBV28 to TRBJ2-2; D remains ambiguous. The CDR3 sequence is 13 residues long. Germline values: CDR1 MDHEN, CDR2 SYDVKM. Trimming took off 5 bases at V and 2 bases at J, with 6 bases between the two ends. CDR3 sequence (DNA): TGTGCCAGCAGTGTGGCAAACACCGGGGAGCTGTTTTTT. Its protein is CASSVANTGELFF.